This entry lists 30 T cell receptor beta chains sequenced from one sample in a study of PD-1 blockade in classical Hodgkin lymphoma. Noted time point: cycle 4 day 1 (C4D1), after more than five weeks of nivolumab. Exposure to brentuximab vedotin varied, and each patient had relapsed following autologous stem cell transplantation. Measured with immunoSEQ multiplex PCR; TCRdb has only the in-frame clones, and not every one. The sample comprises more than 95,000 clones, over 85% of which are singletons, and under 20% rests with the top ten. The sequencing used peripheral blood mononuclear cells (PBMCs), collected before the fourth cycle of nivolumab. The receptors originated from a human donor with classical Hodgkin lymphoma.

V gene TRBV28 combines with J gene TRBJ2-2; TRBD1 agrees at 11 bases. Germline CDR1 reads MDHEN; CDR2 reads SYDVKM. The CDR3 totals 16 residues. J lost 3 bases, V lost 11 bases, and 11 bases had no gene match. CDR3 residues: CAGRDRGSVDTGELFF. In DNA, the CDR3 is TGTGCCGGAAGGGACAGGGGGTCTGTGGACACCGGGGAGCTGTTTTTT.

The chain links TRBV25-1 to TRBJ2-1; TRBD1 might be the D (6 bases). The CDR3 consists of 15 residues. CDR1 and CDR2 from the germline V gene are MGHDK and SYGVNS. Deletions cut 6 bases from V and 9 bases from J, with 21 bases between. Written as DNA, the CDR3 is TGTGCCAGCAGCGACACAGGGTCAATTGTTGGTGAGCAGTTCTTC. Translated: CASSDTGSIVGEQFF.

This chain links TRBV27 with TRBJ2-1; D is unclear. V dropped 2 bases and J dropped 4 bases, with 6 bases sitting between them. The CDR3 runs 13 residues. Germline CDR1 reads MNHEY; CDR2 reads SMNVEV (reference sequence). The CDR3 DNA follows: TGTGCCAGCAGTTTACGGCGGTACAATGAGCAGTTCTTC. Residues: CASSLRRYNEQFF.

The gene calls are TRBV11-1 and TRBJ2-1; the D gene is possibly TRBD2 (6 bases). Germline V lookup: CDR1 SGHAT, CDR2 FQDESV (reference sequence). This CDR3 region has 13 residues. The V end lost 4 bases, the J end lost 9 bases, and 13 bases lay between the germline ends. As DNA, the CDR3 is TGTGCCAGCAGCTCCGGAGGGCCCACTGAGCAGTTCTTC. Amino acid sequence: CASSSGGPTEQFF. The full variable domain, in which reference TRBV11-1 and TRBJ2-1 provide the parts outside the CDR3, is EAEVAQSPRYKITEKSQAVAFWCDPISGHATLYWYRQILGQGPELLVQFQDESVVDDSQLPKDRFSAERLKGVDSTLKIQPAELGDSAMYLCASSSGGPTEQFFGPGTRLTVL.

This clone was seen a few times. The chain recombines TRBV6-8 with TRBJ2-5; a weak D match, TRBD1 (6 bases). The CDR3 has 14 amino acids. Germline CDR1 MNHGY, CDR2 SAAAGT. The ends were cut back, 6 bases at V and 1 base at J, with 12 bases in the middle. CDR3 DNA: TGTGCCAGCAGCTCCTGGGGGCCCCAAGAGACCCAGTACTTC. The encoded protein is CASSSWGPQETQYF.

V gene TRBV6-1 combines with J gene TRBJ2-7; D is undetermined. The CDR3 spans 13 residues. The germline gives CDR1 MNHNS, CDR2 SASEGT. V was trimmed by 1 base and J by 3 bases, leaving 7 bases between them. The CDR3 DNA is TGTGCCAGCAGTGAAGTCAGGAGCTACGAGCAGTACTTC. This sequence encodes CASSEVRSYEQYF.

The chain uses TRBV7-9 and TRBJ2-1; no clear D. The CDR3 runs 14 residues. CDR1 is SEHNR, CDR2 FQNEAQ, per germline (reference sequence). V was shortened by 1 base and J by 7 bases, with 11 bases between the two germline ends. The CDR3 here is CASSLGVKGNEQFF. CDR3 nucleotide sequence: TGTGCCAGCAGCTTAGGAGTGAAGGGAAATGAGCAGTTCTTC.

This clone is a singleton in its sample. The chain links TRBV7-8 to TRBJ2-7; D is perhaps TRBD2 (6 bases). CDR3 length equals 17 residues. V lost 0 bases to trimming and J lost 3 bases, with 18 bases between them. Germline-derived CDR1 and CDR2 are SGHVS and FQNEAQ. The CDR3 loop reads CASSLAIGGVPRYEQYF. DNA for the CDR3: TGTGCCAGCAGCTTAGCGATTGGAGGGGTCCCCCGCTACGAGCAGTACTTC.

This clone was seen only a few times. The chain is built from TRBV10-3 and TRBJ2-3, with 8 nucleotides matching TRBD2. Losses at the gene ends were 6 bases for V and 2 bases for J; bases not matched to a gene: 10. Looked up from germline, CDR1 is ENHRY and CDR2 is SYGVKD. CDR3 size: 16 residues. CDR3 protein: CAISGGLVGVTDTQYF. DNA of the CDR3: TGTGCCATCAGCGGGGGACTAGTCGGGGTCACAGATACGCAGTATTTT.

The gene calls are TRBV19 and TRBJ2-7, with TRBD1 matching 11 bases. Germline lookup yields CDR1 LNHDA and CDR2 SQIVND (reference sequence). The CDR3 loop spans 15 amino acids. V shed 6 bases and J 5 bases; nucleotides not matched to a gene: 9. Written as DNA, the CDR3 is TGTGCCAGTAGCCCGGACAGGGGGCATTCCCACGAGCAGTACTTC. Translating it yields CASSPDRGHSHEQYF.

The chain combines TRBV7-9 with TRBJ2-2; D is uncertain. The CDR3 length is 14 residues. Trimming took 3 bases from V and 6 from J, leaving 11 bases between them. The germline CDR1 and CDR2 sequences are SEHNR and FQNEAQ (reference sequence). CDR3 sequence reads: CASSLALGAGELFF. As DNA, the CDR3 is TGTGCCAGCAGCTTGGCGTTAGGTGCCGGGGAGCTGTTTTTT. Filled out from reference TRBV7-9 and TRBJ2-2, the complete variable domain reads DTGVSQNPRHKITKRGQNVTFRCDPISEHNRLYWYRQTLGQGPEFLTYFQNEAQLEKSRLLSDRFSAERPKGSFSTLEIQRTEQGDSAMYLCASSLALGAGELFFGEGSRLTVL.

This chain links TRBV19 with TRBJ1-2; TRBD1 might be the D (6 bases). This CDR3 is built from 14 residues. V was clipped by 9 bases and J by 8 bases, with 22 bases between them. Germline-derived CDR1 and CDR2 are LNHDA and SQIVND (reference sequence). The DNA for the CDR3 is TGTGCCAGCGCCGCTATGACAGGCCCTAGAGGCTACACCTTC. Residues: CASAAMTGPRGYTF.

CDR3 DNA sequence: TGTGCCAGCAGTACAGGGACTCCGCCCTACGAGCAGTACTTC. It yields the protein CASSTGTPPYEQYF. V usage is TRBV25-1 and J usage is TRBJ2-7; D is possibly TRBD1 or TRBD2 (6 bases each). CDR1 MGHDK and CDR2 SYGVNS come from the germline V gene. The CDR3 totals 14 residues. The V end lost 5 bases, the J end lost 2 bases, and 13 bases lay between the germline ends.

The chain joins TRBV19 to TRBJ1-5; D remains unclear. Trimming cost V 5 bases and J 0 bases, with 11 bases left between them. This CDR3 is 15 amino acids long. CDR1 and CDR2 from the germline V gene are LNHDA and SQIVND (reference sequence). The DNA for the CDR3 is TGTGCCAGTAGTCCTTGGGGAGGTAGCAATCAGCCCCAGCATTTT. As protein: CASSPWGGSNQPQHF.

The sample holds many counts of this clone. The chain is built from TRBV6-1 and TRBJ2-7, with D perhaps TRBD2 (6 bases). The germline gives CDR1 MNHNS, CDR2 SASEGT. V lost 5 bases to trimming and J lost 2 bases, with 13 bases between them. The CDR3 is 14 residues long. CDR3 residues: CASSIQEGTYEQYF. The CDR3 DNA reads TGTGCCAGCAGTATTCAGGAGGGGACCTACGAGCAGTACTTC.

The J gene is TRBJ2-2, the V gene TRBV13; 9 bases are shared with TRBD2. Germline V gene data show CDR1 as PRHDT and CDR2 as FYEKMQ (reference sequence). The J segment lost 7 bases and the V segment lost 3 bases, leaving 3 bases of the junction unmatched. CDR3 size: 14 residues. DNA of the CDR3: TGTGCCAGCAGCTTTAGGACTAGCGTCGGGGAGCTGTTTTTT. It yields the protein CASSFRTSVGELFF.

The CDR3: CALEGNRGHSGNTIYF. CDR3 sequence (DNA): TGTGCTTTGGAGGGTAACAGGGGTCACTCTGGAAACACCATATATTTT. The chain has TRBV30 and TRBJ1-3, with TRBD1 matching over 7 bases. Germline V CDR1 and CDR2: GTSNPN, SVGIG (reference sequence). This CDR3 spans 16 amino acids.

CDR3: CASSTPPAGQAYEQYF. For the CDR3, the DNA is TGTGCCAGCAGCACCCCCCCTGCCGGGCAGGCCTACGAGCAGTACTTC. The J gene is TRBJ2-7, the V gene TRBV7-2, with D unclear. Trimming shortened V by 5 bases and J by 2 bases, and 19 bases separated the two germline ends. CDR3 length equals 16 residues. The germline gives CDR1 SGHTA, CDR2 FQGNSA.

CDR3 protein: CASSLKRVNGYTF. CDR3 DNA sequence: TGTGCCAGCAGCTTGAAAAGGGTCAACGGCTACACCTTC. The chain combines TRBV7-9 with TRBJ1-2; no reliable D call. The germline V gene has CDR1 SEHNR and CDR2 FQNEAQ (reference sequence). Trimming removed 3 bases at V and 8 bases at J, with 13 bases between. The CDR3 has 13 residues.

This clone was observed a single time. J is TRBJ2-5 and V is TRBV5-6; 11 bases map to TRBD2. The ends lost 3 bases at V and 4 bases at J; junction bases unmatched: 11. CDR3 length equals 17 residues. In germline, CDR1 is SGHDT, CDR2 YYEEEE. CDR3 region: CASSSWGRTSGRETQYF. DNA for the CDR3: TGTGCCAGCAGCTCATGGGGTAGGACTAGCGGGCGAGAGACCCAGTACTTC.

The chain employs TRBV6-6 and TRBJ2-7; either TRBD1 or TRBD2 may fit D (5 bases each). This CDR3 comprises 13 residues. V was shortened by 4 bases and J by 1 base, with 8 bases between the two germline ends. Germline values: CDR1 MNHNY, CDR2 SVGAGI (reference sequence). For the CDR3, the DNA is TGTGCCAGCAGTTGGGACCCATCCTACGAGCAGTACTTC. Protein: CASSWDPSYEQYF.

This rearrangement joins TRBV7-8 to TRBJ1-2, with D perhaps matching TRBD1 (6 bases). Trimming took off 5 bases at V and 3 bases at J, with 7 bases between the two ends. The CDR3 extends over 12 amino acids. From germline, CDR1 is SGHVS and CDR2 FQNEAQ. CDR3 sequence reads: CASSPGDYGYTF. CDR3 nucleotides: TGTGCCAGCAGCCCAGGGGACTATGGCTACACCTTC.

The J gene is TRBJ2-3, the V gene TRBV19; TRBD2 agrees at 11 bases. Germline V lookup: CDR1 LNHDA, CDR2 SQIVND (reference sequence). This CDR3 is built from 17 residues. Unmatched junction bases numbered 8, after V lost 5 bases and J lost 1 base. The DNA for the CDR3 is TGTGCCAGTAGTCCGGCTAGCGGGAGGAGGGGCACAGATACGCAGTATTTT. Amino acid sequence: CASSPASGRRGTDTQYF.

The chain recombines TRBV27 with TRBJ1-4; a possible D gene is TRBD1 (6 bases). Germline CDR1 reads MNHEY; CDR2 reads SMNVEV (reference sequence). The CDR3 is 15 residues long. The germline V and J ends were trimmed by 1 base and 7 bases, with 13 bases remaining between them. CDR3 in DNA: TGTGCCAGCAGTTTATATGGGGGGCATCTTGAAAAACTGTTTTTT. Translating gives CASSLYGGHLEKLFF.

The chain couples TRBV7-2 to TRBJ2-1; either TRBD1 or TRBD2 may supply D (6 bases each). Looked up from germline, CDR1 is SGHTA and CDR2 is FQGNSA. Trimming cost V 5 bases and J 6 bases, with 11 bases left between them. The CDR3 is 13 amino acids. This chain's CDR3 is CASSTGASNEQFF. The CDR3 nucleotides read TGTGCCAGCAGCACGGGGGCTAGCAATGAGCAGTTCTTC.

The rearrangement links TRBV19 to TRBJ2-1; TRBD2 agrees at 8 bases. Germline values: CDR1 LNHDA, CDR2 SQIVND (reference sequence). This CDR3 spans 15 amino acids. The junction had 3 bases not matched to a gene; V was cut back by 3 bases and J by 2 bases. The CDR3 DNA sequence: TGTGCCAGTAGTATCAACGGGAGGGCCTACAATGAGCAGTTCTTC. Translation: CASSINGRAYNEQFF.

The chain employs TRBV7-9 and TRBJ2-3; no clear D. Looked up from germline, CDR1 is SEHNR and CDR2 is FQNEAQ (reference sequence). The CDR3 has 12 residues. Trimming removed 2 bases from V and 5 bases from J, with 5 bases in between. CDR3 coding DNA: TGTGCCAGCAGCTTATTGGGAGATACGCAGTATTTT. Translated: CASSLLGDTQYF. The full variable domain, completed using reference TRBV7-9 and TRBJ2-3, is DTGVSQNPRHKITKRGQNVTFRCDPISEHNRLYWYRQTLGQGPEFLTYFQNEAQLEKSRLLSDRFSAERPKGSFSTLEIQRTEQGDSAMYLCASSLLGDTQYFGPGTRLTVL.

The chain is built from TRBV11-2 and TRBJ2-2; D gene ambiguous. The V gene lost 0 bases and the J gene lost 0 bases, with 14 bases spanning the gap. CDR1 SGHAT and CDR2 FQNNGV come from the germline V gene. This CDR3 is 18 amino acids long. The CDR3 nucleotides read TGTGCCAGCAGCTTAGAGGGCTCACTTACTTCGAACACCGGGGAGCTGTTTTTT. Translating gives CASSLEGSLTSNTGELFF.

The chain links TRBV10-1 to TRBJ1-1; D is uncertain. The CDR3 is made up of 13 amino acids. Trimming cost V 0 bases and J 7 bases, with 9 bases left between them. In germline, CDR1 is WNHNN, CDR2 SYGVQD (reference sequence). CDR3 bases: TGCGCCAGCAGTGAGTCGGGTCGCCGTGAAGCTTTCTTT. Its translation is CASSESGRREAFF.

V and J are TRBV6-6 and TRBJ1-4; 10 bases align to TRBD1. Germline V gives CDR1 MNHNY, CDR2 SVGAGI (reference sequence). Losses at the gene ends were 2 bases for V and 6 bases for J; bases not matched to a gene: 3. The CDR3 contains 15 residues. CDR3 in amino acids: CASSYPGTGDEKLFF. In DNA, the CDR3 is TGTGCCAGCAGTTACCCCGGGACAGGGGATGAAAAACTGTTTTTT.